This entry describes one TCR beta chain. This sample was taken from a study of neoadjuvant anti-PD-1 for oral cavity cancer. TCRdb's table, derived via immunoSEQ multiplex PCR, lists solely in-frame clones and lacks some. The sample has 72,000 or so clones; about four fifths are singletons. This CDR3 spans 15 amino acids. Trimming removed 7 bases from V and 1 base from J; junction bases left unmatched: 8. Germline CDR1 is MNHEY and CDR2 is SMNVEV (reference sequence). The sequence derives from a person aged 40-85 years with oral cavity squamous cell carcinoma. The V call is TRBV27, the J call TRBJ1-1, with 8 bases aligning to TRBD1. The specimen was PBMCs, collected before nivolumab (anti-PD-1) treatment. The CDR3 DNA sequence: TGTGCCAGCAACCCGACAGGGGCGGGGAACACTGAAGCTTTCTTT. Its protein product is CASNPTGAGNTEAFF.